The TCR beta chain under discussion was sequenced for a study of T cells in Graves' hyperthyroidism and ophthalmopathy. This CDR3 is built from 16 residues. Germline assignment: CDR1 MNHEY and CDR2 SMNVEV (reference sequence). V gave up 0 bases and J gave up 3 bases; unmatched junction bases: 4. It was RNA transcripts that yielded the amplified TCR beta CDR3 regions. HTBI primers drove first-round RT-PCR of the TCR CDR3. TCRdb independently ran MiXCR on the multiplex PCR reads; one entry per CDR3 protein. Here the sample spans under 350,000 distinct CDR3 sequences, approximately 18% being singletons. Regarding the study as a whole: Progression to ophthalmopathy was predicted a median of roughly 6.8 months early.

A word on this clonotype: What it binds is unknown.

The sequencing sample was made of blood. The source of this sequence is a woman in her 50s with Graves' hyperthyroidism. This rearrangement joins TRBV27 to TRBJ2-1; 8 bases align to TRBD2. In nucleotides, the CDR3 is TGTGCCAGCAGTTTATCCGGGAGGGCCAACTACAATGAGCAGTTCTTC. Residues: CASSLSGRANYNEQFF.